The 28 T cell receptor beta chains in this list originate from one sample, sequenced in a study of blood T cells in healthy people across ages. A second PCR of 7 to 11 cycles used a sample-barcoded 5' primer and a J-beta primer mix. TCRdb called the 5' RACE reads again in MiXCR, with one record for every CDR3 protein. The data contain about 640,000 distinct CDR3 sequences, approximately 59% of them singletons. Sequencing input: blood. The receptors were gathered from a man in his 60s in good health.

V gene TRBV20-1 combines with J gene TRBJ1-6; D remains ambiguous. V shed 3 bases and J shed 10 bases, with 10 bases lying between them. The germline V gene encodes CDR1 DFQATT and CDR2 SNEGSKA (reference sequence). The CDR3 totals 12 residues. The CDR3 DNA is TGCAGTGCTAGGAGGGTTGGATCACCCCTCCACTTT. Translated, it gives CSARRVGSPLHF.

Concerning this clonotype itself: At one boundary the junction diverges from the germline segment, which might be a read error. The chain links TRBV18 to TRBJ2-1; D remains ambiguous. Germline-derived CDR1 and CDR2 are KGHSH and LQKENI. The CDR3 is made up of 13 amino acids. As DNA, the CDR3 is TGTGCCAGCGCACCACCCGTCACGAATGAGCAGTTCTTC. It codes for CASAPPVTNEQFF.

This chain joins TRBV20-1 and TRBJ2-7, with 11 bases identical to TRBD2. Gene TRBJ2-5 matches the end of the DNA better, so the J call may be wrong. CDR1 and CDR2 from the germline V gene are DFQATT and SNEGSKA (reference sequence). The length of the CDR3 is 14 residues. This chain's CDR3 is CSAPLAGAQETQYF. The CDR3 bases are TGCAGTGCCCCACTAGCGGGAGCCCAAGAGACCCAGTACTTC.

The J gene is TRBJ2-3, the V gene TRBV12-3 or TRBV12-4, with 13 positions matching TRBD2. J was trimmed by 2 bases and V by 3 bases; bases with no gene match: 14. This CDR3 spans 20 amino acids. The CDR3 bases are TGTGCCAGCAGTTTGGGAGGACTAGCGGGGGCGGGTCCCTCCACAGATACGCAGTATTTT. Protein product: CASSLGGLAGAGPSTDTQYF.

The rearrangement joins TRBV6-1 to TRBJ2-1, with 12 bases lining up with TRBD2. Losses at the gene ends were 6 bases for V and 0 bases for J; bases not matched to a gene: 6. CDR1 and CDR2 from the germline V gene are MNHNS and SASEGT. The CDR3 sequence is 17 residues long. The CDR3 nucleotides are TGTGCCAGCAGCCGAGGGACTAGCGGGTCCTCCTACAATGAGCAGTTCTTC. Translated: CASSRGTSGSSYNEQFF.

This chain joins TRBV20-1 and TRBJ2-2; tentatively, D is TRBD2 (5 bases). The CDR3 runs 15 residues. The germline CDR1 and CDR2 sequences are DFQATT and SNEGSKA (reference sequence). Trimming removed 4 bases at V and 4 bases at J, with 16 bases between. The CDR3, as DNA: TGCAGTGCTAAAAGGCTGGGAGTTACCACCGGGGAGCTGTTTTTT. It yields the protein CSAKRLGVTTGELFF.

This clonotype was picked up one time. V gene TRBV20-1 combines with J gene TRBJ1-2, with a tentative D call TRBD1 (5 bases). Germline CDR1 and CDR2: DFQATT and SNEGSKA (reference sequence). This CDR3 is 13 amino acids long. V gave up 5 bases and J gave up 0 bases, with 10 bases separating them. CDR3 sequence (DNA): TGCAGTGCTGAGGGACCTGCTAACTATGGCTACACCTTC. It codes for CSAEGPANYGYTF.

The chain combines TRBV7-9 with TRBJ2-1; D ambiguous. V was clipped by 8 bases and J by 7 bases, with 12 bases between them. The CDR3 consists of 12 residues. The germline CDR1 and CDR2 sequences are SEHNR and FQNEAQ (reference sequence). CDR3 loop: CASPSTGNEQFF. CDR3 bases: TGTGCCAGCCCCTCAACCGGGAATGAGCAGTTCTTC.

This chain uses TRBV29-1 with TRBJ2-7; D might be TRBD1 (5 bases). The CDR3 has 14 amino acids. CDR1 is SQVTM, CDR2 ANQGSEA, per germline. Trimming removed 4 bases from V and 3 bases from J, with 16 bases in between. CDR3 loop: CSVAETAYNYEQYF. The CDR3, as DNA: TGCAGCGTTGCGGAGACAGCCTATAACTACGAGCAGTACTTC.

This clonotype has more than one count but fewer than ten. The V call is TRBV11-1, the J call TRBJ2-7, with D unclear. TRBJ2-5 explains the end of the DNA better; the J call may be wrong. Germline assignment: CDR1 SGHAT and CDR2 FQDESV (reference sequence). This CDR3 has 14 amino acids. CDR3 DNA: TGTGCCAGCAGCTTAGCAGAAACAAGAGAGACCCAGTACTTC. Encoded protein: CASSLAETRETQYF.

This chain links TRBV6-6 with TRBJ1-2; D not certain. The V gene lost 5 bases and the J gene lost 1 base, with 11 bases spanning the gap. Germline V gives CDR1 MNHNY, CDR2 SVGAGI (reference sequence). CDR3 size: 14 residues. CDR3 coding DNA: TGTGCCAGCAGTGCAGAGAGTGGTAACTATGGCTACACCTTC. Its protein product is CASSAESGNYGYTF.

This clonotype was seen only a few times. J is TRBJ2-1 and V is TRBV7-9, with D unclear. Germline V lookup: CDR1 SEHNR, CDR2 FQNEAQ (reference sequence). The CDR3 is made up of 12 amino acids. Trimming pared 3 bases from V and 7 bases from J, leaving 7 bases between. CDR3 nucleotide sequence: TGTGCCAGCAGCTTTGCTGTAAATGAGCAGTTCTTC. This gives the protein CASSFAVNEQFF.

This sequence joins TRBV9 and TRBJ2-1; 10 nucleotides match TRBD2. The CDR3 sequence is 14 residues long. V trimming: 3 bases; J trimming: 5 bases; junction bases outside the gene matches: 2. Germline CDR1 is SGDLS and CDR2 is YYNGEE. In DNA, the CDR3 is TGTGCCAGCAGCGGAGCGGGGGGGCACAATGAGCAGTTCTTC. This sequence encodes CASSGAGGHNEQFF.

Of note for this clonotype: A read error may produce the germline difference seen at one junction end. This sequence joins TRBV7-6 and TRBJ1-3, with 8 bases lining up with TRBD1. Germline CDR1 SGHVS, CDR2 FNYEAQ. CDR3 length: 18 residues. The CDR3 sequence is CAGSLIGYRGNSGNTIYF. DNA for the CDR3: TGTGCCGGCAGCTTAATAGGGTACAGGGGGAACTCTGGAAACACCATATATTTT. Using reference TRBV7-6 and TRBJ1-3 for the parts outside the CDR3, the full variable domain is GAGVSQSPRYKVTKRGQDVALRCDPISGHVSLYWYRQALGQGPEFLTYFNYEAQQDKSGLPNDRFSAERPEGSISTLTIQRTEQRDSAMYRCAGSLIGYRGNSGNTIYFGEGSWLTVV.

This clonotype was seen more than once but under ten times. The chain combines TRBV10-3 with TRBJ2-3; D gene ambiguous. Trimming left V 5 bases short and J 0 bases short, with 9 bases between. The CDR3 length is 14 residues. Germline values: CDR1 ENHRY, CDR2 SYGVKD. The CDR3 DNA reads TGTGCCATCAGTCAAGGAACGAGCACAGATACGCAGTATTTT. This sequence encodes CAISQGTSTDTQYF.

The V and J genes are TRBV5-1 and TRBJ1-2; D unresolved. Trimming took 0 bases from V and 6 from J, leaving 15 bases between them. The germline V gene encodes CDR1 SGHRS and CDR2 YFSETQ. The CDR3 has 15 residues. CDR3 nucleotides: TGCGCCAGCAGCTTGGTGGCAGATCCCGTGAATGGCTACACCTTC. This sequence encodes CASSLVADPVNGYTF.

The genes are TRBV3-1 and TRBJ2-2, with 7 bases aligning to TRBD1. Per germline, CDR1 LGHDT and CDR2 YNNKEL (reference sequence). The CDR3 runs 16 residues. V shed 2 bases and J 0 bases; nucleotides not matched to a gene: 3. The CDR3 reads CASSQQTGPNTGELFF. CDR3 DNA sequence: TGTGCCAGCAGCCAACAGACAGGGCCGAACACCGGGGAGCTGTTTTTT. The full variable domain, with the rest looked up from reference TRBV3-1 and TRBJ2-2, is DTAVSQTPKYLVTQMGNDKSIKCEQNLGHDTMYWYKQDSKKFLKIMFSYNNKELIINETVPNRFSPKSPDKAHLNLHINSLELGDSAVYFCASSQQTGPNTGELFFGEGSRLTVL.

V is TRBV20-1 and J is TRBJ2-3, with TRBD2 matching over 11 bases. The germline V gene encodes CDR1 DFQATT and CDR2 SNEGSKA (reference sequence). This CDR3 is built from 13 residues. V trimming: 7 bases; J trimming: 7 bases; junction bases outside the gene matches: 7. The chain's CDR3 is CSGDSGGENTQYF. CDR3 in DNA: TGCAGTGGTGATAGCGGGGGGGAAAATACGCAGTATTTT.

The chain links TRBV20-1 to TRBJ2-7; D unresolved. CDR3 length equals 12 residues. CDR1 and CDR2 (germline): DFQATT, SNEGSKA (reference sequence). V was trimmed by 3 bases and J by 3 bases, leaving 9 bases between them. CDR3 sequence: CSARTAGYEQYF. CDR3 DNA sequence: TGCAGTGCTAGGACGGCAGGCTACGAGCAGTACTTC.

The chain links TRBV2 to TRBJ2-5; tentative D call: TRBD1 (6 bases). Germline lookup yields CDR1 SNHLY and CDR2 FYNNEI. Trimming took 7 bases from V and 3 from J, leaving 9 bases between them. This CDR3 contains 12 residues. The CDR3 DNA reads as TGTGCCAGCAAGGGGGTTGAAGAGACCCAGTACTTC. It translates to CASKGVEETQYF.

This clonotype was counted only a few times. This chain uses TRBV7-8 with TRBJ2-1; tentative D call: TRBD1 (6 bases). Trimming removed 5 bases at V and 7 bases at J, with 9 bases between. Germline CDR1 and CDR2: SGHVS and FQNEAQ. CDR3 length: 12 amino acids. The CDR3, as DNA: TGTGCCAGCAGCCCCCAGGGGAATGAGCAGTTCTTC. This sequence encodes CASSPQGNEQFF.

CDR3 amino acids: CASSPSDRDTQYF. The CDR3 nucleotides read TGTGCCAGCAGTCCAAGTGACCGCGATACGCAGTATTTT. The V call is TRBV12-3 or TRBV12-4, the J call TRBJ2-3; D call uncertain. Trimming shortened V by 5 bases and J by 6 bases, and 12 bases separated the two germline ends. This CDR3 has 13 amino acids.

This rearrangement joins TRBV29-1 to TRBJ2-3; D unresolved. Germline CDR1 and CDR2: SQVTM and ANQGSEA. The CDR3 has 9 amino acids. Trimming cost V 3 bases and J 6 bases, with 1 base left between them. CDR3 loop: CSVDDTQYF. The CDR3 bases are TGCAGCGTTGATGATACGCAGTATTTT.

This clonotype was seen a handful of times. CDR3 coding DNA: TGTGCCAGCAGCTTAGCTAGCGGGTCCAGCTACGAGCAGTACTTC. Encoded protein: CASSLASGSSYEQYF. The chain employs TRBV7-9 and TRBJ2-7, with 7 bases identical to TRBD2. The CDR3 contains 15 residues. The ends lost 0 bases at V and 3 bases at J; junction bases unmatched: 5. Germline CDR1 and CDR2: SEHNR and FQNEAQ (reference sequence).

The chain couples TRBV10-2 to TRBJ2-7; D not resolved. Germline values: CDR1 WSHSY, CDR2 SAAADI. CDR3 length equals 14 residues. The V gene lost 6 bases and the J gene lost 5 bases, with 17 bases spanning the gap. The CDR3 bases are TGCGCCAGCAGGCCACTCGGACGAACGGACGAGCAGTACTTC. The encoded protein is CASRPLGRTDEQYF.

Only one count was recorded for this clonotype. V usage is TRBV20-1 and J usage is TRBJ1-5; D remains unclear. Germline CDR1 reads DFQATT; CDR2 reads SNEGSKA (reference sequence). With 6 bases removed from V and 3 bases from J, the gap between germline ends came to 12 bases. This CDR3 has 13 amino acids. The CDR3: CSATGRSNQPQHF. The CDR3 coding sequence is TGCAGTGCGACTGGACGGTCCAATCAGCCCCAGCATTTT.

The chain uses TRBV4-1 and TRBJ1-6; maybe TRBD1 (5 bases). The CDR3 extends over 17 amino acids. The germline V gene has CDR1 MGHRA and CDR2 YSYEKL. The germline V and J ends were trimmed by 1 base and 5 bases, with 15 bases remaining between them. The CDR3 loop is CASSQAPQGWNNSPLHF. The DNA for the CDR3 is TGCGCCAGCAGCCAAGCTCCTCAGGGCTGGAATAATTCACCCCTCCACTTT.

This clonotype was observed a few times. This chain joins TRBV5-1 and TRBJ2-5, with 7 nucleotides matching TRBD1. The DNA end is a closer match to TRBJ2-7, so the J assignment may be wrong. Germline V CDR1 and CDR2: SGHRS, YFSETQ. CDR3 length: 14 amino acids. The CDR3 DNA reads TGCGCCAGCAGCACGGGACAGCCTCCCTACGAGCAGTACTTC. Its protein product is CASSTGQPPYEQYF.